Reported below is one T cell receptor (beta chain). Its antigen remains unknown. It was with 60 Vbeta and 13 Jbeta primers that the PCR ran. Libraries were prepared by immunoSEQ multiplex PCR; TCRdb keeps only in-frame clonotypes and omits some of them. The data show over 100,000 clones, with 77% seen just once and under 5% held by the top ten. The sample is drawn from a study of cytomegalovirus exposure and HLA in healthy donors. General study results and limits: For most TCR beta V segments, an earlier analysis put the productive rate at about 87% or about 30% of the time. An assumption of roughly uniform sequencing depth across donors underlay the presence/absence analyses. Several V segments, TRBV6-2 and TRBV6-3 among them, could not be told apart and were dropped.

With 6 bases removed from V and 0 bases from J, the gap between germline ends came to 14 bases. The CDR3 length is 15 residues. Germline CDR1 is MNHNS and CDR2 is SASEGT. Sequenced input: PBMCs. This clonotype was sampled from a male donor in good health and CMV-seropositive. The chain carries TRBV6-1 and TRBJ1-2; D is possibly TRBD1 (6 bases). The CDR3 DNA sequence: TGTGCCAGCAGCCGGGGGGCGGAGACTAACTATGGCTACACCTTC. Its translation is CASSRGAETNYGYTF.